This TCR beta chain was documented in a study of shared clonotypes between healthy human individuals. Study-wide context: Each donor's CD4 naive and CD4 memory cells filled three plates apiece, CD8 naive two, and CD8 memory one.

Study results and limitations: Blood was the only sampled material, and tissue repertoires likely differ. Clonotypes not shared had lower generation probabilities than those common to all four donors.

Trimming took off 4 bases at V and 3 bases at J, with 18 bases between the two ends. This CDR3 comprises 16 residues. The V gene's germline CDR1 is SGHDT and CDR2 YYEEEE. About this clone: What it binds is unknown.

Data came from immunoSEQ multiplex PCR; TCRdb stores just in-frame clones and leaves some out. The table shows roughly 720,000 clones, with 90% occurring only once. The study enrolled healthy HIV-negative adults without recent acute infections or vaccinations as donors. The chain employs TRBV5-6 and TRBJ2-3; weak D call: TRBD2 (7 bases). Material for sequencing was memory CD8+ T cells from PBMCs. Subset specified: CD45RO+ cells pooled with CCR7-negative TemRA cells. The receptor comes from a man between 18 and 29 years old in good health. Some clones in this sample may be carry-over from other donors' samples. The chain's CDR3 is CASSGGATGWTDTQYF. CDR3 DNA: TGTGCCAGCAGCGGGGGGGCGACAGGTTGGACAGATACGCAGTATTTT.